This T cell receptor (beta chain) was observed in a study of CD8 T cells in Susac syndrome. Roughly 0.45 to 1 ug RNA was reverse transcribed with random hexamers. Multiplex immunoSEQ PCR targeted 54 Vbeta and 13 Jbeta TCR beta segments. TCRdb reprocessed the immunoSEQ multiplex PCR reads via MiXCR and lists one record per CDR3 protein. Here the sample spans 80,000 or so distinct CDR3 sequences, roughly 95% being singletons. Overall study results and limits: The study found that Susac CD8+ clonal expansion peaked in TEMRA cells and active patients. Across the total CD8+ repertoires, about 17 Susac-specific public clones were detected, and across the CD8+ TEMRA repertoires, a few such clones were detected.

In the case of this clonotype: Its antigen is as yet unknown.

Negative isolation yielded CD4+ and CD8+ T cells, and FACS enriched TEMRA cells. This sequence originates from a human donor with Susac syndrome. What was sequenced was CD8+ T cells from PBMCs.

CDR3 nucleotide sequence: TGCAGTGCTAGTCGACCAAATGAAAAACTGTTTTTT. Its translation: CSASRPNEKLFF. V is TRBV20-1 and J is TRBJ1-4, with unresolved D. CDR3 size: 12 residues. V was shortened by 3 bases and J by 5 bases, with 7 bases between the two germline ends. Looked up from germline, CDR1 is DFQATT and CDR2 is SNEGSKA (reference sequence).